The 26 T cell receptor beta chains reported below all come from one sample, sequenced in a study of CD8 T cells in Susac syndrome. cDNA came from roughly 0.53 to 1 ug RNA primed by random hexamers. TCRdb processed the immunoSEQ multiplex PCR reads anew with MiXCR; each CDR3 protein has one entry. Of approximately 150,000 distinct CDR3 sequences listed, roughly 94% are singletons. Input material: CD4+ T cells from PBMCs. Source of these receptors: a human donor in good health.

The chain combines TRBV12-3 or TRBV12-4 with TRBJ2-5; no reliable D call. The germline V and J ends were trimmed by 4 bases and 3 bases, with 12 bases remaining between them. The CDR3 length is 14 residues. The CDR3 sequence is CASSSPTREETQYF. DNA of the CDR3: TGTGCCAGCAGTTCCCCGACACGGGAAGAGACCCAGTACTTC.

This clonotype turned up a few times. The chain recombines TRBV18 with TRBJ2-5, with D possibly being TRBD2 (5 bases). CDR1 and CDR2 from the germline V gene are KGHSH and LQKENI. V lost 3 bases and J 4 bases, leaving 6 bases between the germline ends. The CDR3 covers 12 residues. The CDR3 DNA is TGTGCCAGCTCACCGAGCGGAGAGACCCAGTACTTC. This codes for CASSPSGETQYF.

The CDR3 nucleotides read TGTGCCAGCAGCGACAGAGTGATCAGGGCAACGAACACCGGGGAGCTGTTTTTT. Translating gives CASSDRVIRATNTGELFF. The genes are TRBV7-9 and TRBJ2-2; D possibly corresponds to TRBD1 (5 bases). CDR3 length equals 18 residues. V dropped 5 bases and J dropped 0 bases, with 19 bases sitting between them. CDR1 is SEHNR, CDR2 FQNEAQ, per germline (reference sequence).

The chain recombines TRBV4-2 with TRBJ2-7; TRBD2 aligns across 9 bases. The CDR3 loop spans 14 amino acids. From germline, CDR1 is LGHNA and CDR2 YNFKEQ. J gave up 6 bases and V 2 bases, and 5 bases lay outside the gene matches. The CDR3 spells CASSQPGLATEQYF. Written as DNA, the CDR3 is TGTGCCAGCAGCCAACCGGGACTAGCTACCGAGCAGTACTTC.

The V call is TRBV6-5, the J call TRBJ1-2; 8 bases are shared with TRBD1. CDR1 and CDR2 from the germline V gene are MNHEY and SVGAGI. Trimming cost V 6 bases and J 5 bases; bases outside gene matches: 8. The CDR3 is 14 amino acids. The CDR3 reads CASSRDRKLYGYTF. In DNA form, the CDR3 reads TGTGCCAGCAGCCGGGACAGGAAATTATATGGCTACACCTTC.

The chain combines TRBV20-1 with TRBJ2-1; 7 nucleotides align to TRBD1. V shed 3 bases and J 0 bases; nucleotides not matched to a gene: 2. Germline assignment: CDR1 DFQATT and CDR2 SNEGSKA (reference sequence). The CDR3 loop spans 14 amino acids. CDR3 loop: CSARDRRSYNEQFF. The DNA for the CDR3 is TGCAGTGCTAGGGACAGGCGCTCCTACAATGAGCAGTTCTTC.

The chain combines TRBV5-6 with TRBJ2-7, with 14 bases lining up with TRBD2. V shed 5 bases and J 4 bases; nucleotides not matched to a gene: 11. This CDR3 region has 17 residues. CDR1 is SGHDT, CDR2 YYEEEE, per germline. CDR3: CASSISGTSGRVYEQYF. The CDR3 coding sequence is TGTGCCAGCAGTATTTCCGGGACTAGCGGGAGAGTATACGAGCAGTACTTC.

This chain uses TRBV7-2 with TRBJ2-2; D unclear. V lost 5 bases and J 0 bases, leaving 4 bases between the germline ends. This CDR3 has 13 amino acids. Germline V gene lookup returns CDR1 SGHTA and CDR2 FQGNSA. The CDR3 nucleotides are TGTGCCAGCAGCGAGACGAACACCGGGGAGCTGTTTTTT. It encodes CASSETNTGELFF.

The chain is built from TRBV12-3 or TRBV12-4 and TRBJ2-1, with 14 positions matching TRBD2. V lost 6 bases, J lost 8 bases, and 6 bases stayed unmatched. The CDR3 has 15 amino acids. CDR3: CASRRLAGGPHEQFF. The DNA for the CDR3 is TGTGCCAGCAGGAGACTAGCGGGAGGGCCGCATGAGCAGTTCTTC.

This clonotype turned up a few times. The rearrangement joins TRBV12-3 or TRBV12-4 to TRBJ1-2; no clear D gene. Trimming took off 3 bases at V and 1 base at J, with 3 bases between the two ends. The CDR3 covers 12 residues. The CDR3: CASSFSNYGYTF. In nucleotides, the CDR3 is TGTGCCAGCAGTTTTAGTAACTATGGCTACACCTTC.

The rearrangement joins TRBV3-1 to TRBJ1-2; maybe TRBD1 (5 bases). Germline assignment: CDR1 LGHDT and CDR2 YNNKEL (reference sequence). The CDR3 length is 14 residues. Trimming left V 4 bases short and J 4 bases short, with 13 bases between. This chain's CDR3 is CASSPTTDSYGYTF. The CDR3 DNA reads TGTGCCAGCAGCCCCACTACCGACAGCTATGGCTACACCTTC.

CDR3 region: CASSPLRGYDTEAFF. The CDR3 region has the DNA TGTGCCAGCAGTCCCCTGAGGGGCTATGACACTGAAGCTTTCTTT. The J gene is TRBJ1-1, the V gene TRBV28, with a weak D call TRBD1 (5 bases). CDR1 and CDR2 (germline): MDHEN, SYDVKM. CDR3 length equals 15 residues. Trimming stripped 5 bases from V and 3 bases from J, with 16 bases between.

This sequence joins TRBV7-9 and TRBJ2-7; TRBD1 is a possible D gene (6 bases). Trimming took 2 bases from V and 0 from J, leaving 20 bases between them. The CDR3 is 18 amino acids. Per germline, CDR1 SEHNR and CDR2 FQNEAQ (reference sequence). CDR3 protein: CASSLTPPGTKSSYEQYF. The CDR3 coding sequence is TGTGCCAGCAGCTTAACCCCCCCCGGGACAAAGAGCTCCTACGAGCAGTACTTC. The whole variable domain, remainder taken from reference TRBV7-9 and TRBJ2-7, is DTGVSQNPRHKITKRGQNVTFRCDPISEHNRLYWYRQTLGQGPEFLTYFQNEAQLEKSRLLSDRFSAERPKGSFSTLEIQRTEQGDSAMYLCASSLTPPGTKSSYEQYFGPGTRLTVT.

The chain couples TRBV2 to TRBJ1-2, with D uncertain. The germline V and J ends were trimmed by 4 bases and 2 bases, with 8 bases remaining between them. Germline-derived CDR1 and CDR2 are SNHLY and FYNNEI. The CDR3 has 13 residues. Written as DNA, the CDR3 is TGTGCCAGCAGTGGTCCTCAAAACTATGGCTACACCTTC. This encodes CASSGPQNYGYTF.

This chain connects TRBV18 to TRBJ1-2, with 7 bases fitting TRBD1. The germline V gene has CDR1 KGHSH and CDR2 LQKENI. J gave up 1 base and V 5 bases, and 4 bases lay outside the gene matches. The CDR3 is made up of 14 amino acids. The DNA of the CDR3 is TGTGCCAGCTCAACCGGGACAGTTAACTATGGCTACACCTTC. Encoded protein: CASSTGTVNYGYTF.

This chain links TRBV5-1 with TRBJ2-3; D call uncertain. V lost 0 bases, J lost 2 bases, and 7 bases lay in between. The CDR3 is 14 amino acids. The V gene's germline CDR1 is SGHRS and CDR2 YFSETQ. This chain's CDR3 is CASSLAWITDTQYF. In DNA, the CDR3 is TGCGCCAGCAGCTTGGCCTGGATCACAGATACGCAGTATTTT.

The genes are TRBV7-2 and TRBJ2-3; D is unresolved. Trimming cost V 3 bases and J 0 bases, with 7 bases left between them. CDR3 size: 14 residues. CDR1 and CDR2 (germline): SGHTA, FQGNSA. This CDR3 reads CASSLGWSTDTQYF. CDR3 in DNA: TGTGCCAGCAGCTTGGGGTGGAGCACAGATACGCAGTATTTT.

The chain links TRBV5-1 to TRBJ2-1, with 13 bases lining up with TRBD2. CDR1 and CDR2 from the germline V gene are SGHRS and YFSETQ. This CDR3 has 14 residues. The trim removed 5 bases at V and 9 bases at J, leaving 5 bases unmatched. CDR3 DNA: TGCGCCAGCAGGGGACTAGCGGGGACAAGTGAGCAGTTCTTC. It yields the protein CASRGLAGTSEQFF.

CDR3 amino acids: CASKYRGETQYF. CDR3 DNA sequence: TGTGCCAGCAAGTACAGGGGAGAGACCCAGTACTTC. The chain links TRBV27 to TRBJ2-5; 7 bases match TRBD1. The ends lost 7 bases at V and 4 bases at J; junction bases unmatched: 3. CDR3 length: 12 amino acids. Germline V gene data show CDR1 as MNHEY and CDR2 as SMNVEV (reference sequence).

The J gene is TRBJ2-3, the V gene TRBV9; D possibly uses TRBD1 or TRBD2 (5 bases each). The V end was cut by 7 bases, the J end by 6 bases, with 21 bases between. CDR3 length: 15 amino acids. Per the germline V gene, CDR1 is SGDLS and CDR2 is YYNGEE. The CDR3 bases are TGTGCCAGCGGATACACAGGCGTGGAGCGGGATACGCAGTATTTT. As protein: CASGYTGVERDTQYF. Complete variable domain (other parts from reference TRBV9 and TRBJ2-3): DSGVTQTPKHLITATGQRVTLRCSPRSGDLSVYWYQQSLDQGLQFLIQYYNGEERAKGNILERFSAQQFPDLHSELNLSSLELGDSALYFCASGYTGVERDTQYFGPGTRLTVL.

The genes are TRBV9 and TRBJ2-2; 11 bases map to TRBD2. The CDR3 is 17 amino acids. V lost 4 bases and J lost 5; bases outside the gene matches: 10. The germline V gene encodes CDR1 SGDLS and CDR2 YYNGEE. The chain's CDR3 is CASSRGTSGAFTGELFF. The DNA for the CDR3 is TGTGCCAGCAGCCGGGGGACTAGCGGAGCCTTTACCGGGGAGCTGTTTTTT.

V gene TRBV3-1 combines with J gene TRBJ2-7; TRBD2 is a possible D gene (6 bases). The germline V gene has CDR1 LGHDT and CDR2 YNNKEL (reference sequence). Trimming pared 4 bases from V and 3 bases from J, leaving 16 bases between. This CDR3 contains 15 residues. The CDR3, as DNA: TGTGCCAGCAGCCTCTTTAGGAGGGCTGGCTACGAGCAGTACTTC. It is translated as CASSLFRRAGYEQYF.

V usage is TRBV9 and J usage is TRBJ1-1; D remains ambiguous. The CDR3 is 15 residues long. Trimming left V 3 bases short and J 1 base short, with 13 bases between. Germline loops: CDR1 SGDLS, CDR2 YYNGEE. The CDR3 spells CASSAQTSGNTEAFF. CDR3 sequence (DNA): TGTGCCAGCAGCGCCCAGACTTCGGGGAACACTGAAGCTTTCTTT.

Written as DNA, the CDR3 is TGTGCCAGCAGCCAAGATGGGACAGGTCATGGCTACACCTTC. This codes for CASSQDGTGHGYTF. The J gene is TRBJ1-2, the V gene TRBV4-2; 8 nucleotides align to TRBD1. CDR3 length: 14 residues. Germline lookup yields CDR1 LGHNA and CDR2 YNFKEQ. V trimming: 0 bases; J trimming: 6 bases; junction bases outside the gene matches: 3.

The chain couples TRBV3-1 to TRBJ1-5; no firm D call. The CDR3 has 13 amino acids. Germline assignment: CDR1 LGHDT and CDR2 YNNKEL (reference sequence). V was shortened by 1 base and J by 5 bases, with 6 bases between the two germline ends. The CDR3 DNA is TGTGCCAGCAGCCAAGGATGGGATCAGCCCCAGCATTTT. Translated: CASSQGWDQPQHF. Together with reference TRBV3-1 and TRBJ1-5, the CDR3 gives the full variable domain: DTAVSQTPKYLVTQMGNDKSIKCEQNLGHDTMYWYKQDSKKFLKIMFSYNNKELIINETVPNRFSPKSPDKAHLNLHINSLELGDSAVYFCASSQGWDQPQHFGDGTRLSIL.

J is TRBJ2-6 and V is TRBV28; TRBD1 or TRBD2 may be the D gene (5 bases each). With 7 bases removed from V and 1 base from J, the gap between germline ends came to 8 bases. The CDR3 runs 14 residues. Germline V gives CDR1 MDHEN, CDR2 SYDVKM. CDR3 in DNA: TGTGCCAGCAAGAGGGGATCTGGGGCCAACGTCCTGACTTTC. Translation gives CASKRGSGANVLTF.